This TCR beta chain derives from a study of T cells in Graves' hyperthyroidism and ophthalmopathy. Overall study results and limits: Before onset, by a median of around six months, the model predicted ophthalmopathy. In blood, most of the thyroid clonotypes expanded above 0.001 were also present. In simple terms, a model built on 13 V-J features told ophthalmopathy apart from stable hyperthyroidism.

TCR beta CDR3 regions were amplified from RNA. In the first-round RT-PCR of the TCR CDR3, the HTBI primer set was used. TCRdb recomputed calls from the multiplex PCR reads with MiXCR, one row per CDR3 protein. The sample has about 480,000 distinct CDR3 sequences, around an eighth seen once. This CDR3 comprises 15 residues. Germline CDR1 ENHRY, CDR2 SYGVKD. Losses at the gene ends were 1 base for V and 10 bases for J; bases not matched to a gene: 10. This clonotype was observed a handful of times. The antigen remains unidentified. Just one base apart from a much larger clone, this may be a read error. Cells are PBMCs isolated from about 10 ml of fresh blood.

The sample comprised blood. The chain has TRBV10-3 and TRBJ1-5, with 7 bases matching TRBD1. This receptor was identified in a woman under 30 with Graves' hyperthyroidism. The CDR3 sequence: CAISELGGGPYPQHF. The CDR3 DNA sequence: TGTGCCATCAGTGAGTTAGGGGGCGGACCCTACCCCCAGCATTTT.